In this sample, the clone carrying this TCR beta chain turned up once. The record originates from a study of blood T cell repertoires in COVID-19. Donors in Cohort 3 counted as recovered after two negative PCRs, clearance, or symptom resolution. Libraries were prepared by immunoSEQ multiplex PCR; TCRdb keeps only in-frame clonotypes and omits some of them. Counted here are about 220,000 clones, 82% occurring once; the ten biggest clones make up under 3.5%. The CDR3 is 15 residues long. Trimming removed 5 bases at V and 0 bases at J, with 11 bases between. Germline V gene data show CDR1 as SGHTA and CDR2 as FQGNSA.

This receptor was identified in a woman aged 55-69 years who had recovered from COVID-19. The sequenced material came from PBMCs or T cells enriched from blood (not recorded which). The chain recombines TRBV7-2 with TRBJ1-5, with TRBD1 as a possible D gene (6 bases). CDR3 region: CASSPWGHSNQPQHF. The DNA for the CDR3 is TGTGCCAGCAGCCCCTGGGGACATAGCAATCAGCCCCAGCATTTT. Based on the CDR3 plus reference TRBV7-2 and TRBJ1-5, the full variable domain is GAGVSQSPSNKVTEKGKDVELRCDPISGHTALYWYRQSLGQGLEFLIYFQGNSAPDKSGLPSDRFSAERTGGSVSTLTIQRTQQEDSAVYLCASSPWGHSNQPQHFGDGTRLSIL.